This T cell receptor (beta chain) was sequenced for a study of blood T cell repertoires in COVID-19. For the study at large: T cells, B-cell-depleted T cells, or PBMCs supplied cDNA or gDNA.

The V gene lost 8 bases and the J gene lost 3 bases, with 23 bases spanning the gap. The CDR3 runs to 15 residues. Germline loops: CDR1 GTSNPN, CDR2 SVGIG (reference sequence). Individuals drawn from around 24 US areas were roughly 18 to 100 years old. Donors in Cohort 3 who had recovered were those with two negative PCRs, healthcare professional clearance, or resolution of their symptoms. Source study methods: Scientists estimated how many nucleated cells there were by amplifying reference gene primers. TCRdb's copy holds only in-frame clones and misses some; the assay was immunoSEQ multiplex PCR. V, J and clone size derive from that table, while D and trimming were established from the DNA sequence. The sample includes some 300,000 clones, about 91% of them seen just once.

The chain recombines TRBV30 with TRBJ2-7; D is perhaps TRBD1 or TRBD2 (7 bases each). The sequence was collected from a woman between 40 and 55 years old who had recovered from COVID-19. Input material: PBMCs or T cells enriched from blood (not recorded which). The CDR3 here is CAGGDQPGQSYEQYF. CDR3 in DNA: TGTGCCGGGGGGGATCAACCGGGACAGAGCTACGAGCAGTACTTC.